This note documents a single T cell receptor (beta chain) sequence. Original handling: From reference gene primer amplification, estimates of nucleated cell counts were derived. Some clones are missing from TCRdb's copy, which holds only in-frame ones; the method was immunoSEQ multiplex PCR. V and J calls and clone size are those listed in that table; D and trimming were worked out from the DNA. Of fewer than 300,000 clones listed, approximately 90% are singletons. This record comes from a study of blood T cell repertoires in COVID-19. The CDR3 contains 14 residues. V was shortened by 3 bases and J by 5 bases, with 11 bases between the two germline ends. CDR1 and CDR2 from the germline V gene are LNHDA and SQIVND (reference sequence).

Sequencing was performed on peripheral blood. This receptor was taken from a man aged 25-45 years with acute or convalescent COVID-19. The chain has TRBV19 and TRBJ2-1; the D gene is possibly TRBD1 (6 bases). The CDR3 coding sequence is TGTGCCAGTAGTATGAACAGGGTTAACAATGAGCAGTTCTTC. Protein sequence: CASSMNRVNNEQFF.